Sequencing of this T cell receptor (beta chain) was carried out in a study of blood T cell repertoires in COVID-19. Study overall: Samples representing acute and convalescent COVID-19 were sourced from the United States, Italy and Spain. T cells, B-cell-depleted T cells, or PBMCs provided the cDNA or gDNA that served as material.

Germline CDR1 is LNHNV and CDR2 is YYDKDF (reference sequence). V lost 5 bases, J lost 6 bases, and 8 bases stayed unmatched. The CDR3 covers 15 residues. In the authors' methods: Scientists estimated how many nucleated cells there were by amplifying reference gene primers. Sequencing was performed with immunoSEQ multiplex PCR; in TCRdb, only in-frame clones are kept and a portion is missing. V and J calls plus clone size are reproduced from that table; the DNA served to infer D and trimming. The data contain over 85,000 clones, around 87% of them singletons. Sequenced: peripheral blood. The rearrangement joins TRBV15 to TRBJ1-5; 9 bases agree with TRBD1. This TCR came from a middle-aged man with acute or convalescent COVID-19. In nucleotides, the CDR3 is TGTGCCACCAGCGGGGCCACAGGGGGCAGTCAGCCCCAGCATTTT. Its protein product is CATSGATGGSQPQHF. Full variable domain (remainder filled in from reference TRBV15 and TRBJ1-5): DAMVIQNPRYQVTQFGKPVTLSCSQTLNHNVMYWYQQKSSQAPKLLFHYYDKDFNNEADTPDNFQSRRPNTSFCFLDIRSPGLGDTAMYLCATSGATGGSQPQHFGDGTRLSIL.